The present TCR beta chain was sequenced within a study of shared clonotypes between healthy human individuals. At deep level, the assay was performed. The data were produced by immunoSEQ multiplex PCR, yet TCRdb's version contains in-frame clones alone and is incomplete. There are some 2,500,000 clones in the sample; less than 95% occur only once, and 0.37% lies in the top ten. Germline CDR1 reads MDHEN; CDR2 reads SYDVKM. The CDR3 extends over 16 amino acids. Deletions cut 3 bases from V and 0 bases from J, with 14 bases between. Study-wide points: Estimated richness was generally greater in naive than memory subsets.

Worth noting for this clone: Its antigen is still unknown.

The rearrangement links TRBV28 to TRBJ1-2, with D tentatively TRBD1 (5 bases). Sequenced sample: naive CD4+ T cells from PBMCs. The subset is: CD45RA+ positively selected. The receptor comes from a man in his late teens or twenties in good health. Some clones in this sample may be carry-over from other donors' samples. The CDR3 spells CASSLTTDITNYGYTF. As DNA, the CDR3 is TGTGCCAGCAGTTTGACCACGGACATCACTAACTATGGCTACACCTTC.